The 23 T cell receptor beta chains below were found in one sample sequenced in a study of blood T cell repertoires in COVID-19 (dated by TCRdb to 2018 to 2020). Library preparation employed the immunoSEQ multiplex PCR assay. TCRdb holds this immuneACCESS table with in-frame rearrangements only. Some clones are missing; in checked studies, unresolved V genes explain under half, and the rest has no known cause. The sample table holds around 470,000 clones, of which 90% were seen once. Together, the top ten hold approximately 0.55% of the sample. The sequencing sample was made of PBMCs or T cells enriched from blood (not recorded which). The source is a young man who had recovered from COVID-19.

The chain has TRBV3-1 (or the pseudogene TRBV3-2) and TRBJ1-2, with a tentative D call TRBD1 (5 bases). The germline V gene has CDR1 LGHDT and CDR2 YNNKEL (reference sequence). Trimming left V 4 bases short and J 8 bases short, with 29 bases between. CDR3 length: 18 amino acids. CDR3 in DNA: TGTGCCAGCAGCCCTCAAGTGGGGCTAGGGGCGGCCGCGCGGGGCTACACCTTC. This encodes CASSPQVGLGAAARGYTF.

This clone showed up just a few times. The CDR3 region is CSVGEGNTIYF. CDR3 DNA: TGCAGCGTTGGCGAAGGAAACACCATATATTTT. The V and J genes are TRBV29-1 and TRBJ1-3; D unclear. This CDR3 region has 11 residues. Trimming pared 4 bases from V and 4 bases from J, leaving 5 bases between. The germline CDR1 and CDR2 sequences are SQVTM and ANQGSEA.

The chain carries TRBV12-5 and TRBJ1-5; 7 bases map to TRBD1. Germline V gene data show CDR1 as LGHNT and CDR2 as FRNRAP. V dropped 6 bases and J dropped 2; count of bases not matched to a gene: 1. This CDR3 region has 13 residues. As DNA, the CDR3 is TGTGCTAGTGGCGGGACAGGCAATCAGCCCCAGCATTTT. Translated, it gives CASGGTGNQPQHF.

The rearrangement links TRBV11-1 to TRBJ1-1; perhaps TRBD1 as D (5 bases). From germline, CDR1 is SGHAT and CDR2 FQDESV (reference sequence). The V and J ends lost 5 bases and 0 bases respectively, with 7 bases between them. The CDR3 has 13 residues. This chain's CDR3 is CASSRQMNTEAFF. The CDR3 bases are TGTGCCAGCAGCCGACAGATGAACACTGAAGCTTTCTTT.

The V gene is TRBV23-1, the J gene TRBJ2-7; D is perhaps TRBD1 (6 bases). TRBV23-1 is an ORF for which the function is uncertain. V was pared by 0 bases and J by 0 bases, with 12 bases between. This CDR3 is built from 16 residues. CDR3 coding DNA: TGCGCCAGCAGTCAATCCCGGGACACCAGCTCCTACGAGCAGTACTTC. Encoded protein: CASSQSRDTSSYEQYF.

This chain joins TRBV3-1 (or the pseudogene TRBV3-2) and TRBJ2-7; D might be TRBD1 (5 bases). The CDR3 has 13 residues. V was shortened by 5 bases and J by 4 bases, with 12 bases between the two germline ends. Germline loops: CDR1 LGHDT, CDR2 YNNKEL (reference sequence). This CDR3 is CASSSWGQYEQYF. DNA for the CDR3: TGTGCCAGCAGCTCCTGGGGCCAGTACGAGCAGTACTTC.

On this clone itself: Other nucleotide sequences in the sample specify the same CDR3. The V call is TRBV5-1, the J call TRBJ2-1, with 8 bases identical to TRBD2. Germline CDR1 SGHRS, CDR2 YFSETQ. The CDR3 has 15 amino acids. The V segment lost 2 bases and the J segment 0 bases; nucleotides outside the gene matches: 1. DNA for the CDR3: TGCGCCAGCAGCTTAGCGGGGGACTCCTACAATGAGCAGTTCTTC. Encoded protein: CASSLAGDSYNEQFF.

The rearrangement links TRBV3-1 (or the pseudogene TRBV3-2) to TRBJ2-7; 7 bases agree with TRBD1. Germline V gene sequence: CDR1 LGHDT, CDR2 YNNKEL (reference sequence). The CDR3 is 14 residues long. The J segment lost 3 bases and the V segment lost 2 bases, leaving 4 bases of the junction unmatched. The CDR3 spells CASSQRQGVYEQYF. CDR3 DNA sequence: TGTGCCAGCAGCCAACGACAGGGCGTCTACGAGCAGTACTTC.

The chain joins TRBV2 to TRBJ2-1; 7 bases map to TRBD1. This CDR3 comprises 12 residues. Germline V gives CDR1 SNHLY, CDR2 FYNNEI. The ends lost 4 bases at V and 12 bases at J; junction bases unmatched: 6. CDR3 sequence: CASSAAGGGQFF. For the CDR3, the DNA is TGTGCCAGCAGTGCGGCAGGGGGTGGGCAGTTCTTC.

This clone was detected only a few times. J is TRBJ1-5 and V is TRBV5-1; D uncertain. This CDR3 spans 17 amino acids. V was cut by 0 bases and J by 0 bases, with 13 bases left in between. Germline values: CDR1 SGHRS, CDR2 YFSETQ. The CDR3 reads CASSLDGEAPSNQPQHF. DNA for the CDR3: TGCGCCAGCAGCTTGGACGGGGAGGCCCCTAGCAATCAGCCCCAGCATTTT.

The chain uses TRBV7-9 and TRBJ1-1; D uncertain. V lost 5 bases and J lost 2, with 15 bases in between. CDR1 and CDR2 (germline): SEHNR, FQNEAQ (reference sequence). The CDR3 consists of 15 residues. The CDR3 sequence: CASSHRPTTNTEAFF. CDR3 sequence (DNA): TGTGCCAGCAGCCATCGACCGACAACTAACACTGAAGCTTTCTTT.

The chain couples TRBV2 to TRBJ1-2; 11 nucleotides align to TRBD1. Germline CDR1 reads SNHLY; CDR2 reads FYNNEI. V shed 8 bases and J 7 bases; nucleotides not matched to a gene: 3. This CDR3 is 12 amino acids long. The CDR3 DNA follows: TGTGCCAGCGCAGGGACAGGGGGTGGCTACACCTTC. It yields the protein CASAGTGGGYTF.

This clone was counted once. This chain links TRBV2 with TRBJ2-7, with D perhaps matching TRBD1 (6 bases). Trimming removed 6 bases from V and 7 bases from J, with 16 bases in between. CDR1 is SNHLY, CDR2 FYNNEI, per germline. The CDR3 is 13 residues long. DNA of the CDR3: TGTGCCAGCAGGCGAGAGGGGGTAGGTGAGCAGTACTTC. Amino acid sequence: CASRREGVGEQYF.

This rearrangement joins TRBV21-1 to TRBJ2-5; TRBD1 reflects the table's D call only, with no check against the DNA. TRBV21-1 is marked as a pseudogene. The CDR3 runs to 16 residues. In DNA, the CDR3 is TGTGCCAGCAGCAAGGGACAGACGGGGAAACAAGAGACCCAGTACTTC. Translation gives CASSKGQTGKQETQYF.

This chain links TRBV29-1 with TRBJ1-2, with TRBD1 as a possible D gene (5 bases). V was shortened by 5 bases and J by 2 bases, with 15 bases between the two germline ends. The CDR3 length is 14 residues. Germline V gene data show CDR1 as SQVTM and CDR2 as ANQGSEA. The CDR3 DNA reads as TGCAGCGTTCCTGACCGGGGGAGCAACTATGGCTACACCTTC. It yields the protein CSVPDRGSNYGYTF.

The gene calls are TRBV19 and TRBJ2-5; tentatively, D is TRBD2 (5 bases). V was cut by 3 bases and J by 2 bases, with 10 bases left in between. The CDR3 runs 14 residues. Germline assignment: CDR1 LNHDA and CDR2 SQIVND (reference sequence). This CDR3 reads CASSIGSGQETQYF. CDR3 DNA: TGTGCCAGTAGTATTGGTTCGGGGCAAGAGACCCAGTACTTC.

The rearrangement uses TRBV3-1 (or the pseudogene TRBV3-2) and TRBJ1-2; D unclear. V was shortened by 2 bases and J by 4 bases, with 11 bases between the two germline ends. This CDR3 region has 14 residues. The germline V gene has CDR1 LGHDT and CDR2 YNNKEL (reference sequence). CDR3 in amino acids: CASSQQVFPYGYTF. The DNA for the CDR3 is TGTGCCAGCAGCCAACAGGTATTCCCCTATGGCTACACCTTC.

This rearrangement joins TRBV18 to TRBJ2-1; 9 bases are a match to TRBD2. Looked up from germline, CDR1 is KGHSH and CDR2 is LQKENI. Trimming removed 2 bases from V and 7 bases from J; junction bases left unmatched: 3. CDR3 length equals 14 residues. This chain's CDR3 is CASSPVAGDNEQFF. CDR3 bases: TGTGCCAGCTCACCAGTAGCGGGAGATAATGAGCAGTTCTTC.

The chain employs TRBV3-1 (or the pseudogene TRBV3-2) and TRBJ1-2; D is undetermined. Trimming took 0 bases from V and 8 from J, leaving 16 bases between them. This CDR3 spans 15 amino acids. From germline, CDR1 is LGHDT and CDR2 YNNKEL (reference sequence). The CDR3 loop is CASSQDPQVIGGYTF. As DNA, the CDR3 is TGTGCCAGCAGCCAAGATCCTCAGGTAATTGGAGGCTACACCTTC.

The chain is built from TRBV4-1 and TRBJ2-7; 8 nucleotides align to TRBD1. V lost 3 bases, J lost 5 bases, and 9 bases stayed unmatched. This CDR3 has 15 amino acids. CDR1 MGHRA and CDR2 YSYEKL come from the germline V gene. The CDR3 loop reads CASSHLQGAVNEQYF. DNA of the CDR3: TGCGCCAGCAGCCACCTCCAGGGGGCTGTCAACGAGCAGTACTTC.

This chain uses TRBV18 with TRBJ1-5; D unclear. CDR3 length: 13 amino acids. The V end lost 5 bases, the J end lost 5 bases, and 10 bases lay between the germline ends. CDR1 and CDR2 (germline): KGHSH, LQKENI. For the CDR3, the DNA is TGTGCCAGCTCAAGCGCCGGGGATCAGCCCCAGCATTTT. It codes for CASSSAGDQPQHF.

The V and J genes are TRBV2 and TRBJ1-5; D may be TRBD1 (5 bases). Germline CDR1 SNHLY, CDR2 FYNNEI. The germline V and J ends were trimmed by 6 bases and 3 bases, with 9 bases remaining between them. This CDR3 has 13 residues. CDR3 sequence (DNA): TGTGCCAGCAGCCCAGGGCACAATCAGCCCCAGCATTTT. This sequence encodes CASSPGHNQPQHF.

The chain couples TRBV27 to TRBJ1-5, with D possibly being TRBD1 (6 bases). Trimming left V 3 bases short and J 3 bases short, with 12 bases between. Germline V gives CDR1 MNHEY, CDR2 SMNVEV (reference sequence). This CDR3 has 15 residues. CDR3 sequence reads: CASSFGQGNNQPQHF. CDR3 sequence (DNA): TGTGCCAGCAGTTTTGGGCAGGGGAACAATCAGCCCCAGCATTTT.